This T cell receptor (beta chain) emerged from a study of neoadjuvant nivolumab and ipilimumab in lung cancer. The table came from immunoSEQ multiplex PCR; TCRdb's copy has only in-frame clones and leaves some out. Of 30,000 to 35,000 clones listed, 90% are singletons. There are 12 residues in the CDR3. The germline CDR1 and CDR2 sequences are MNHEY and SVGAGI. Trimming cost V 7 bases and J 1 base, with 6 bases left between them. Broader study findings: TCR clonality did not significantly correlate with pathologic tumor regression. A small number of samples were TCR sequenced.

Of note for this clone: Its target is not known.

The chain links TRBV6-5 to TRBJ2-3; D gene ambiguous. The sample consisted of peripheral blood, taken after neoadjuvant nivolumab, alone or with ipilimumab, at or shortly before surgery. The clonotype was recovered from an adult with non-small cell lung cancer. The CDR3 loop is CASKAGTDTQYF. The CDR3 nucleotides are TGTGCCAGCAAGGCAGGCACAGATACGCAGTATTTT.